The 23 T cell receptor beta chains below were found in one sample sequenced in a study of blood T cell repertoires in COVID-19. TCRdb keeps only in-frame clones here, not all; method: immunoSEQ multiplex PCR. The sample contains about 300,000 clones, around 86% of which appear only once. Sequencing used peripheral blood. Receptors originate from a man in his 70s with acute or convalescent COVID-19.

The rearrangement links TRBV7-2 to TRBJ2-1, with 13 bases lining up with TRBD2. The CDR3 runs to 17 residues. The germline CDR1 and CDR2 sequences are SGHTA and FQGNSA. J lost 6 bases, V lost 1 base, and 6 bases had no gene match. CDR3 bases: TGTGCCAGCAGCTTAGGGGGGACTAGCGGGATAGTCAATGAGCAGTTCTTC. Encoded protein: CASSLGGTSGIVNEQFF. Using reference TRBV7-2 and TRBJ2-1 for the parts outside the CDR3, the full variable domain is GAGVSQSPSNKVTEKGKDVELRCDPISGHTALYWYRQSLGQGLEFLIYFQGNSAPDKSGLPSDRFSAERTGGSVSTLTIQRTQQEDSAVYLCASSLGGTSGIVNEQFFGPGTRLTVL.

V usage is TRBV9 and J usage is TRBJ1-2, with 10 positions matching TRBD1. Germline V CDR1 and CDR2: SGDLS, YYNGEE. The CDR3 has 18 amino acids. Trimming took 0 bases from V and 5 from J; bases not matched to a gene: 13. This CDR3 is CASSVAPPGQGNEYGYTF. For the CDR3, the DNA is TGTGCCAGCAGCGTAGCCCCGCCGGGACAGGGGAACGAATATGGCTACACCTTC.

The chain links TRBV6-5 to TRBJ2-1; perhaps TRBD2 as D (6 bases). Between the trimmed V and J ends, which lost 5 bases and 9 bases, there was a span of 17 bases. Germline lookup yields CDR1 MNHEY and CDR2 SVGAGI. This CDR3 is 14 amino acids long. The CDR3 reads CASSTLWGDGEQFF. CDR3 DNA: TGTGCCAGCAGTACCCTGTGGGGGGACGGTGAGCAGTTCTTC.

Of note for this clone: Other DNA sequences within the sample encode an identical CDR3. The chain carries TRBV18 and TRBJ2-7; D may be TRBD1 (5 bases). V was pared by 6 bases and J by 3 bases, with 9 bases between. In germline, CDR1 is KGHSH, CDR2 LQKENI. The CDR3 loop spans 12 amino acids. The CDR3 protein is CASSPDSYEQYF. The CDR3 DNA reads TGTGCCAGCTCCCCTGACAGCTACGAGCAGTACTTC.

Only one count was recorded for this clone. The genes are TRBV28 and TRBJ1-4; no firm D call. The CDR3 is 17 residues long. The germline V and J ends were trimmed by 4 bases and 6 bases, with 21 bases remaining between them. CDR1 and CDR2 from the germline V gene are MDHEN and SYDVKM. The CDR3 protein is CASSSIPGPGGDEKLFF. CDR3 nucleotides: TGTGCCAGCAGTTCAATCCCAGGACCGGGAGGTGATGAAAAACTGTTTTTT. Based on the CDR3 plus reference TRBV28 and TRBJ1-4, the full variable domain is DVKVTQSSRYLVKRTGEKVFLECVQDMDHENMFWYRQDPGLGLRLIYFSYDVKMKEKGDIPEGYSVSREKKERFSLILESASTNQTSMYLCASSSIPGPGGDEKLFFGSGTQLSVL.

This clone was detected only once. CDR3 nucleotide sequence: TGTGCCAGTTGGGGACAGGGGGCTAAGGAGCAGTACTTC. The encoded protein is CASWGQGAKEQYF. The chain couples TRBV28 to TRBJ2-7; 12 bases map to TRBD1. In germline, CDR1 is MDHEN, CDR2 SYDVKM. V trimming: 9 bases; J trimming: 7 bases; junction bases outside the gene matches: 7. The CDR3 runs 13 residues.

V usage is TRBV5-5 and J usage is TRBJ1-1; D is possibly TRBD1 (5 bases). Germline loops: CDR1 SGHKS, CDR2 YYEKEE (reference sequence). This CDR3 is built from 14 residues. Trimming took off 1 base at V and 2 bases at J, with 9 bases between the two ends. The DNA of the CDR3 is TGTGCCAGCAGCTTGCAGCAGGGAAACACTGAAGCTTTCTTT. It is translated as CASSLQQGNTEAFF.

This rearrangement joins TRBV7-9 to TRBJ1-1; TRBD1 aligns across 8 bases. CDR3 length equals 13 residues. The trim removed 8 bases at V and 7 bases at J, leaving 9 bases unmatched. The V gene's germline CDR1 is SEHNR and CDR2 FQNEAQ (reference sequence). CDR3 bases: TGTGCCAGCGAGCAGGGGGCAGGGAATGAAGCTTTCTTT. Its protein product is CASEQGAGNEAFF. Full variable domain (missing parts from reference TRBV7-9 and TRBJ1-1): DTGVSQNPRHKITKRGQNVTFRCDPISEHNRLYWYRQTLGQGPEFLTYFQNEAQLEKSRLLSDRFSAERPKGSFSTLEIQRTEQGDSAMYLCASEQGAGNEAFFGQGTRLTVV.

V usage is TRBV3-1 (or the pseudogene TRBV3-2) and J usage is TRBJ1-6; TRBD1 might be the D (6 bases). The CDR3 has 11 amino acids. Trimming took 0 bases from V and 16 from J, leaving 7 bases between them. Germline V lookup: CDR1 LGHDT, CDR2 YNNKEL (reference sequence). The CDR3 loop is CASSQDRGLHF. The CDR3 DNA sequence: TGTGCCAGCAGCCAAGACAGGGGTCTCCACTTT.

The chain carries TRBV7-8 and TRBJ2-1; no firm D call. CDR3 length equals 15 residues. Germline lookup yields CDR1 SGHVS and CDR2 FQNEAQ. The V end was cut by 4 bases, the J end by 1 base, with 11 bases between. Written as DNA, the CDR3 is TGTGCCAGCAGCTCGTACAGTGGGTCCTACAATGAGCAGTTCTTC. Its protein product is CASSSYSGSYNEQFF. The full variable domain, completed using reference TRBV7-8 and TRBJ2-1, is GAGVSQSPRYKVAKRGQDVALRCDPISGHVSLFWYQQALGQGPEFLTYFQNEAQLDKSGLPSDRFFAERPEGSVSTLKIQRTQQEDSAVYLCASSSYSGSYNEQFFGPGTRLTVL.

The chain joins TRBV18 to TRBJ2-2; 8 bases are a match to TRBD2. Germline-derived CDR1 and CDR2 are KGHSH and LQKENI. J was trimmed by 1 base and V by 5 bases; bases with no gene match: 3. The CDR3 covers 15 residues. The CDR3 loop reads CASSSTSGNTGELFF. Here the CDR3 DNA reads TGTGCCAGCTCATCAACTAGCGGGAACACCGGGGAGCTGTTTTTT.

The J gene is TRBJ1-5, the V gene TRBV12-3 or TRBV12-4, with a weak D call TRBD1 (5 bases). The CDR3 is 13 residues long. With 6 bases removed from V and 7 bases from J, the gap between germline ends came to 13 bases. CDR3 bases: TGTGCCAGCAGACCAGGGATAGGGCAGCCCCAGCATTTT. This sequence encodes CASRPGIGQPQHF.

V and J are TRBV24-1 and TRBJ2-1; 7 nucleotides agree with TRBD1. CDR1 KGHDR and CDR2 SFDVKD come from the germline V gene. The CDR3 runs to 16 residues. V dropped 3 bases and J dropped 8; count of bases not matched to a gene: 12. CDR3 protein: CATSDTGDRSLDEQFF. CDR3 DNA: TGTGCCACCAGTGATACCGGGGACAGATCGCTTGATGAGCAGTTCTTC.

The rearrangement joins TRBV6-5 to TRBJ1-1; 9 bases fit TRBD1. Losses at the gene ends were 6 bases for V and 2 bases for J; bases not matched to a gene: 4. This CDR3 region has 14 residues. Germline lookup yields CDR1 MNHEY and CDR2 SVGAGI. The DNA of the CDR3 is TGTGCCAGCAGGACAGGGGGGGGAAACACTGAAGCTTTCTTT. It codes for CASRTGGGNTEAFF.

This chain's CDR3 is CASSVAPLQETQYF. The CDR3 DNA follows: TGTGCCAGCAGCGTAGCCCCCCTCCAAGAGACCCAGTACTTC. This chain joins TRBV9 and TRBJ2-5; D gene uncertain. The ends were cut back, 0 bases at V and 1 base at J, with 7 bases in the middle. Germline-derived CDR1 and CDR2 are SGDLS and YYNGEE. The length of the CDR3 is 14 residues.

The V call is TRBV5-1, the J call TRBJ2-3; D possibly corresponds to TRBD2 (6 bases). CDR3 size: 15 residues. V was cut by 5 bases and J by 5 bases, with 18 bases left in between. Germline CDR1 and CDR2: SGHRS and YFSETQ. CDR3 amino acids: CASSPGLGGGDTQYF. DNA for the CDR3: TGCGCCAGCAGTCCTGGATTGGGAGGCGGAGATACGCAGTATTTT. Drawing the rest from reference TRBV5-1 and TRBJ2-3, the complete variable domain is KAGVTQTPRYLIKTRGQQVTLSCSPISGHRSVSWYQQTPGQGLQFLFEYFSETQRNKGNFPGRFSGRQFSNSRSEMNVSTLELGDSALYLCASSPGLGGGDTQYFGPGTRLTVL.

The chain couples TRBV7-9 to TRBJ2-2, with D unclear. The CDR3 length is 16 residues. V was shortened by 5 bases and J by 0 bases, with 13 bases between the two germline ends. From germline, CDR1 is SEHNR and CDR2 FQNEAQ (reference sequence). CDR3 in DNA: TGTGCCAGCAGCCCCCTACAAGCGACGAACACCGGGGAGCTGTTTTTT. Translating it yields CASSPLQATNTGELFF.

The chain links TRBV28 to TRBJ1-1; 8 bases agree with TRBD1. J was trimmed by 1 base and V by 5 bases; bases with no gene match: 6. This CDR3 spans 15 amino acids. Germline lookup yields CDR1 MDHEN and CDR2 SYDVKM. The CDR3 region is CASSPPDRANTEAFF. The CDR3 DNA sequence: TGTGCCAGCAGTCCTCCGGACAGGGCGAACACTGAAGCTTTCTTT. Full variable domain (rest looked up from reference TRBV28 and TRBJ1-1): DVKVTQSSRYLVKRTGEKVFLECVQDMDHENMFWYRQDPGLGLRLIYFSYDVKMKEKGDIPEGYSVSREKKERFSLILESASTNQTSMYLCASSPPDRANTEAFFGQGTRLTVV.

The chain recombines TRBV28 with TRBJ1-1; tentatively, D is TRBD1 (5 bases). V was shortened by 2 bases and J by 1 base, with 14 bases between the two germline ends. Germline V CDR1 and CDR2: MDHEN, SYDVKM. The CDR3 length is 16 residues. In DNA form, the CDR3 reads TGTGCCAGCAGTTTAGGAATAAGGGGAACGAACACTGAAGCTTTCTTT. It codes for CASSLGIRGTNTEAFF.

The rearrangement links TRBV19 to TRBJ2-7, with D unresolved. The CDR3 spans 12 residues. Germline V gene lookup returns CDR1 LNHDA and CDR2 SQIVND (reference sequence). Trimming removed 3 bases from V and 3 bases from J, with 6 bases in between. CDR3 nucleotide sequence: TGTGCCAGTAGTATTAACAGCTACGAGCAGTACTTC. The encoded protein is CASSINSYEQYF.

The V call is TRBV9, the J call TRBJ2-1, with 9 bases identical to TRBD1. Trimming cost V 0 bases and J 5 bases; bases outside gene matches: 9. This CDR3 contains 17 residues. Germline V gene sequence: CDR1 SGDLS, CDR2 YYNGEE. The CDR3 nucleotides read TGTGCCAGCAGCGTAGATATAGGGACAGGGTATGACAATGAGCAGTTCTTC. It encodes CASSVDIGTGYDNEQFF.

The chain employs TRBV27 and TRBJ1-6; D uncertain. V dropped 2 bases and J dropped 7 bases, with 15 bases sitting between them. This CDR3 region has 16 residues. Germline CDR1 and CDR2: MNHEY and SMNVEV (reference sequence). CDR3 protein: CASSLNGISRNSPLHF. As DNA, the CDR3 is TGTGCCAGCAGTTTAAACGGGATTTCAAGAAATTCACCCCTCCACTTT.

The chain uses TRBV5-1 and TRBJ2-5, with TRBD2 matching 9 bases. Unmatched junction bases numbered 8, after V lost 5 bases and J lost 3 bases. CDR3 length: 15 residues. The germline V gene encodes CDR1 SGHRS and CDR2 YFSETQ. The CDR3 region has the DNA TGCGCCAGCAGTTCAGCTCCTAGCGGGAAAGAGACCCAGTACTTC. Translated, it gives CASSSAPSGKETQYF. Full variable domain (outside the CDR3, taken from reference TRBV5-1 and TRBJ2-5): KAGVTQTPRYLIKTRGQQVTLSCSPISGHRSVSWYQQTPGQGLQFLFEYFSETQRNKGNFPGRFSGRQFSNSRSEMNVSTLELGDSALYLCASSSAPSGKETQYFGPGTRLLVL.